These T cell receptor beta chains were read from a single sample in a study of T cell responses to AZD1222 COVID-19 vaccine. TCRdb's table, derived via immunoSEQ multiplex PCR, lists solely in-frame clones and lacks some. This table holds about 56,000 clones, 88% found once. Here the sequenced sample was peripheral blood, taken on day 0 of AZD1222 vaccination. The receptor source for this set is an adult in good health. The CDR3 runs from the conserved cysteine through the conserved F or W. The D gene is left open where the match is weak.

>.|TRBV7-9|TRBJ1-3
CASSPPGPSSGNTIYF
TGTGCCAGCAGCCCACCGGGTCCAAGCTCTGGAAACACCATATATTTT
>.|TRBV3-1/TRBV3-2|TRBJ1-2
CASSPGRGYTF
TGTGCCAGCAGCCCCGGCCGGGGCTACACCTTC
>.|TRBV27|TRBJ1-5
CASSPGGDQPQHF
TGTGCCAGCAGCCCCGGAGGGGATCAGCCCCAGCATTTT
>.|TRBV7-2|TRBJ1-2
CASSLARQAYGYTF
TGTGCCAGCAGCTTAGCGAGGCAGGCCTATGGCTACACCTTC
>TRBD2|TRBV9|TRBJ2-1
CASSTRLAGDVFF
TGTGCCAGCAGCACCCGTCTAGCGGGAGATGTGTTCTTC
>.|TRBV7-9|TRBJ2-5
CASSLPPFQETQYF
TGTGCCAGCAGCTTACCACCCTTCCAAGAGACCCAGTACTTC
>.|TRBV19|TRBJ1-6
CASSIDHEDLPLHF
TGTGCCAGTAGTATAGATCATGAGGACTTGCCCCTCCACTTT
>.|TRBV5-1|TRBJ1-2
CASSFLGGPETNYGYTF
TGCGCCAGCAGCTTCCTTGGAGGCCCCGAGACTAACTATGGCTACACCTTC
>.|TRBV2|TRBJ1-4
CASSERNWGGEKLFF
TGTGCCAGCAGTGAGAGGAATTGGGGAGGTGAAAAACTGTTTTTT
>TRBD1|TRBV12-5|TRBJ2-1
CASGLGQGSNEQFF
TGTGCTAGTGGTTTGGGACAGGGTTCCAATGAGCAGTTCTTC